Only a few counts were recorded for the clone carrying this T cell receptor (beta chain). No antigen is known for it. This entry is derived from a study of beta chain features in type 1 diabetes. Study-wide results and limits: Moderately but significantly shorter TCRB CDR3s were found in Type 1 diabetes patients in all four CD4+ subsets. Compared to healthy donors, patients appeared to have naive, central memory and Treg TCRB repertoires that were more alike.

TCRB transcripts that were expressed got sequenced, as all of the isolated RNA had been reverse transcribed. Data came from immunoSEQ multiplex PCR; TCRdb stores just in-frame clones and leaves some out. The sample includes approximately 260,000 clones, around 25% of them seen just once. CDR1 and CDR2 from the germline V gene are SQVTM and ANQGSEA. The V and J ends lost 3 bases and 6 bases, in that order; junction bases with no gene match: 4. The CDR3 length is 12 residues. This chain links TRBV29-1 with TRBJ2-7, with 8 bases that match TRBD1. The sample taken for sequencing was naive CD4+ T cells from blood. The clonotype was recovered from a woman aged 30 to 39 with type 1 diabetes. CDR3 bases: TGCAGCGTTGATCGGGGGACAGGCGAGCAGTACTTC. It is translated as CSVDRGTGEQYF.